These 15 T cell receptor beta chains originate from one sample sequenced in a study of prognosis after radiotherapy for stage I lung cancer. Using two-round multiplex PCR, the authors amplified TCR beta CDR3 from genomic DNA. Initially, in first-round PCR, primers specific to each TRBV and TRBJ gene were used. TCRdb re-called the multiplex PCR reads with MiXCR, one entry per CDR3 protein. The table includes nearly 25,000 distinct CDR3 sequences, under 40% detected once. Sample: PBMCs, taken before or after stereotactic body radiation therapy (not recorded which). The receptors originated from a donor aged 50 or older with non-small cell lung cancer.

This clonotype has just one count. The V call is TRBV6-2 or TRBV6-3, the J call TRBJ2-3; TRBD1 aligns across 8 bases. CDR1 is MNHEY, CDR2 SVGEGT, per germline. V dropped 7 bases and J dropped 4; count of bases not matched to a gene: 13. This CDR3 is 16 amino acids long. This chain's CDR3 is CASTIQPGGGSDTQYF. The CDR3 DNA sequence: TGTGCCAGCACCATTCAACCAGGGGGCGGCTCAGATACGCAGTATTTT.

This clonotype was detected ten times or more. V is TRBV24-1 and J is TRBJ2-1; D is ambiguous. This CDR3 comprises 16 residues. Germline loops: CDR1 KGHDR, CDR2 SFDVKD. The V end was cut by 1 base, the J end by 1 base, with 10 bases between. CDR3 coding DNA: TGTGCCACCAGTGATTTAAGGGCAGCTTCCTACAATGAGCAGTTCTTC. Encoded protein: CATSDLRAASYNEQFF.

The chain joins TRBV28 to TRBJ1-2, with D hard to call. This CDR3 has 12 residues. Per the germline V gene, CDR1 is MDHEN and CDR2 is SYDVKM. V lost 8 bases and J lost 2, with 9 bases in between. In DNA, the CDR3 is TGTGCCAGCTCCAACGTCAACTATGGCTACACCTTC. This codes for CASSNVNYGYTF.

The sample holds many counts of this clonotype. The J gene is TRBJ2-1, the V gene TRBV14; 7 nucleotides line up with TRBD2. CDR1 and CDR2 from the germline V gene are SGHDN and FVKESK. This CDR3 spans 15 amino acids. J was trimmed by 1 base and V by 1 base; bases with no gene match: 1. The CDR3 region is CASSQGGGSYNEQFF. Written as DNA, the CDR3 is TGTGCCAGCAGCCAAGGGGGGGGTTCCTACAATGAGCAGTTCTTC.

A remark on this clonotype: Being one base from a much bigger clone, this may be a read error. This chain connects TRBV20-1 to TRBJ2-5; 8 bases agree with TRBD2. The CDR3 is 15 residues long. The germline V gene encodes CDR1 DFQATT and CDR2 SNEGSKA (reference sequence). CDR3 DNA sequence: TGCAGTGCTAGTCCGGGAGGGGGAGGGCGGGAGAACCAGTACTTC. Its protein is CSASPGGGGRENQYF.

V usage is TRBV11-2 and J usage is TRBJ1-1; D uncertain. The CDR3 is 15 residues long. Trimming shortened V by 2 bases and J by 4 bases, and 14 bases separated the two germline ends. CDR1 and CDR2 from the germline V gene are SGHAT and FQNNGV. CDR3 sequence (DNA): TGTGCCAGCAGCTTAAAGGCGGCTCGGGGCACTGAAGCTTTCTTT. Residues: CASSLKAARGTEAFF.

This clonotype came up many times. V usage is TRBV12-3 or TRBV12-4 and J usage is TRBJ1-6; TRBD1 might be the D (6 bases). The CDR3 runs 12 residues. V was shortened by 6 bases and J by 9 bases, with 9 bases between the two germline ends. The CDR3 protein is CASRQGASPLHF. CDR3 DNA sequence: TGTGCCAGCAGACAGGGTGCTTCACCCCTCCACTTT.

This clonotype was seen repeatedly, ten times or more. The missing conserved phenylalanine or tryptophan at the end of this CDR3 makes a read error likely. This chain's CDR3 is CSARDPASGNNEQYS. In DNA form, the CDR3 reads TGCAGTGCTAGAGATCCCGCTAGCGGGAACAACGAGCAGTACTCC. This sequence joins TRBV20-1 and TRBJ2-7, with 9 bases identical to TRBD2. V dropped 0 bases and J dropped 5; count of bases not matched to a gene: 8. Germline V gene sequence: CDR1 DFQATT, CDR2 SNEGSKA (reference sequence). The CDR3 is made up of 15 amino acids.

This clonotype was seen at least ten times. The rearrangement joins TRBV6-2 or TRBV6-3 to TRBJ2-1, with 10 bases lining up with TRBD2. The trim removed 10 bases at V and 1 base at J, leaving 28 bases unmatched. The CDR3 extends over 22 amino acids. Germline lookup yields CDR1 MNHEY and CDR2 SVGEGT. The CDR3, as DNA: TGTGCCACCGCCGGGACTAGCGCGAGGCGGGGTTCGAAAAGTTGGTCCTACAATGAGCAGTTCTTC. This codes for CATAGTSARRGSKSWSYNEQFF.

This clonotype was seen at least ten times. The chain uses TRBV5-1 and TRBJ1-2, with unresolved D. The CDR3 covers 13 residues. Germline V lookup: CDR1 SGHRS, CDR2 YFSETQ. V lost 0 bases to trimming and J lost 1 base, with 4 bases between them. This CDR3 reads CASSLGGNYGYTF. DNA for the CDR3: TGCGCCAGCAGCTTGGGCGGTAACTATGGCTACACCTTC.

The chain carries TRBV6-2 or TRBV6-3 and TRBJ2-1, with 14 bases that match TRBD2. The CDR3 extends over 16 amino acids. Germline lookup yields CDR1 MNHEY and CDR2 SVGEGT. V was pared by 5 bases and J by 10 bases, with 10 bases of the junction left unmatched. DNA of the CDR3: TGTGCCAGCAGTCAAACGGGACTAGCGGGAGTGCGGGAGCAGTTCTTC. Translation gives CASSQTGLAGVREQFF.

As concerns this clonotype: Just one base apart from a much larger clone, this may be a read error. The chain links TRBV6-4 to TRBJ2-2; D is possibly TRBD1 (6 bases). Germline CDR1 MRHNA, CDR2 SNTAGT. Trimming cost V 5 bases and J 3 bases, with 10 bases left between them. The CDR3 sequence is 14 residues long. The CDR3 region is CASSWGPDTGELFF. DNA for the CDR3: TGTGCCAGCAGTTGGGGGCCCGACACCGGGGAGCTGTTTTTT.

A remark on this clonotype: This likely comes from a read error, as the CDR3 has no conserved phenylalanine or tryptophan at its end. The chain combines TRBV11-3 with TRBJ2-7; 12 bases map to TRBD1. Germline V gene data show CDR1 as SGHNT and CDR2 as YENEEA. The CDR3 length is 15 residues. The ends lost 5 bases at V and 6 bases at J; junction bases unmatched: 8. The CDR3 loop is CASSTQGTGGAEQYL. The CDR3 DNA sequence: TGTGCCAGCAGCACGCAGGGGACAGGGGGCGCCGAGCAGTACTTA.

This clonotype came up many times. The chain is built from TRBV9 and TRBJ2-2, with 10 positions matching TRBD2. The CDR3 runs to 16 residues. V was clipped by 4 bases and J by 6 bases; unmatched bases: 9. Germline CDR1 SGDLS, CDR2 YYNGEE. The DNA of the CDR3 is TGTGCCAGCAGCTTTACCCCAGCGGGAGGGCCCGGGGAGCTGTTTTTT. Translating it yields CASSFTPAGGPGELFF.

As concerns this clonotype: A read error is possible here, since a much larger clone lies one base away. The chain is built from TRBV9 and TRBJ2-1; no clear D gene. Germline CDR1 is SGDLS and CDR2 is YYNGEE. V was shortened by 0 bases and J by 9 bases, with 7 bases between the two germline ends. This CDR3 is built from 12 residues. CDR3 in amino acids: CASSVEKVEQFF. Written as DNA, the CDR3 is TGTGCCAGCAGCGTAGAGAAGGTTGAGCAGTTCTTC.